The sequence of this T cell receptor beta chain was determined in a study of T cells after yellow fever vaccination. Germline values: CDR1 SGHTA, CDR2 FQGNSA. V lost 5 bases and J lost 3, with 10 bases in between. The CDR3 is 13 amino acids. Template-switching 5'RACE yielded the TCR cDNA; a universal primer site and UMIs were added in the process. TCRdb reanalysed the 5' RACE reads using MiXCR and keeps one entry per CDR3 protein. The table records 250,000 to 350,000 distinct CDR3 sequences, roughly 4.3% of them present only once. The receptor was derived from a man younger than 35 who received the YFV17D yellow fever vaccine. The chain carries TRBV7-2 and TRBJ1-1, with unresolved D. Sequencing was performed on PBMCs, taken 15 days after the yellow fever booster vaccination. The CDR3 sequence is CASSPDGDTEAFF. The CDR3 region has the DNA TGTGCCAGCAGCCCAGACGGGGACACTGAAGCTTTCTTT.